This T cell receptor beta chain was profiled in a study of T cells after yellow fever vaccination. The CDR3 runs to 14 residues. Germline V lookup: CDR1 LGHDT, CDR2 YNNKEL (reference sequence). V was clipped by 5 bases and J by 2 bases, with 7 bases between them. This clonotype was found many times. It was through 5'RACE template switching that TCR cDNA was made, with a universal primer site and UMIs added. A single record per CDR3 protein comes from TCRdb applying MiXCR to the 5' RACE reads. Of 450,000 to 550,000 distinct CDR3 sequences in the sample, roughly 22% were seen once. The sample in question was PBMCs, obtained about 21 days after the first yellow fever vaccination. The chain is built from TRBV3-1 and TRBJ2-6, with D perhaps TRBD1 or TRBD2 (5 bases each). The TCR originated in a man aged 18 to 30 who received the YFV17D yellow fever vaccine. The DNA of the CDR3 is TGTGCCAGCAGCTCGGGGCCTGGGGCCAACGTCCTGACTTTC. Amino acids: CASSSGPGANVLTF.